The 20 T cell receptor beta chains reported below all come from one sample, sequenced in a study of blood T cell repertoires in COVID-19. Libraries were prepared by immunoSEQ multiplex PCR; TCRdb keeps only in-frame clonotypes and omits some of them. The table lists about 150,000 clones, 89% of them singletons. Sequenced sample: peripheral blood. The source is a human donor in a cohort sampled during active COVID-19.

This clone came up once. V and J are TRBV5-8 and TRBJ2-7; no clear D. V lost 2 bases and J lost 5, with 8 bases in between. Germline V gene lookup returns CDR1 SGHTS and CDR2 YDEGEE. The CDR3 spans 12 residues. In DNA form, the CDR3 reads TGTGCCAGCAGCTTAGGCGGAGACGAGCAGTACTTC. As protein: CASSLGGDEQYF.

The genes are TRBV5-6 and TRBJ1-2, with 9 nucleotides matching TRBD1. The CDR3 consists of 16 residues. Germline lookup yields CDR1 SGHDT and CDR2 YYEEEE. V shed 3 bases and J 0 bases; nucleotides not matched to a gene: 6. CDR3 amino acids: CASSSWTGEANYGYTF. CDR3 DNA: TGTGCCAGCAGCTCCTGGACAGGGGAGGCTAACTATGGCTACACCTTC.

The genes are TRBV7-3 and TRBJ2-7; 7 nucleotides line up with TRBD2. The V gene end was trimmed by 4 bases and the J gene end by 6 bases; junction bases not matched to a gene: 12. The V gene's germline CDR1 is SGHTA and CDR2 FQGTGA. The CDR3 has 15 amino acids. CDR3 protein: CASSSPTVIAGEQYF. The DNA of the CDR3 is TGTGCCAGCAGCTCCCCGACCGTTATAGCGGGCGAGCAGTACTTC.

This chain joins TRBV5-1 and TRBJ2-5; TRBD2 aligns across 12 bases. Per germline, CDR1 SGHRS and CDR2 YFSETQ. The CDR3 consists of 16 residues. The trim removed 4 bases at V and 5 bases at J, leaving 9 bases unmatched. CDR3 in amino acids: CASSPGLAGGRETQYF. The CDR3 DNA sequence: TGCGCCAGCAGCCCGGGACTAGCGGGCGGTCGGGAGACCCAGTACTTC.

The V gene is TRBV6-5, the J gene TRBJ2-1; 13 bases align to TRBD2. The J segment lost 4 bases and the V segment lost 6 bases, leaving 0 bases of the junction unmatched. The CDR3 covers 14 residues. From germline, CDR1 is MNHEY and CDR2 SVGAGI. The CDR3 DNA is TGTGCCAGCAGACTAGCGGGGGGGTACAATGAGCAGTTCTTC. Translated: CASRLAGGYNEQFF.

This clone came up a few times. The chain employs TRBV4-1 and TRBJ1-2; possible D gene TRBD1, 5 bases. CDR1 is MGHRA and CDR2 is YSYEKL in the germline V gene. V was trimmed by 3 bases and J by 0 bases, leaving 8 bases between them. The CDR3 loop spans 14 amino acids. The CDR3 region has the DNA TGCGCCAGCAGCCAGAGACAGTCTAACTATGGCTACACCTTC. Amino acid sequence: CASSQRQSNYGYTF.

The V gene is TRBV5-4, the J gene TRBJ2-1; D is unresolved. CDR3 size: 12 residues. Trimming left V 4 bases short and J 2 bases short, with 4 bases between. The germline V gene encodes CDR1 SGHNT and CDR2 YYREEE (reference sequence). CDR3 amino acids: CASSPTYNEQFF. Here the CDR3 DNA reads TGTGCCAGCAGCCCCACCTACAATGAGCAGTTCTTC.

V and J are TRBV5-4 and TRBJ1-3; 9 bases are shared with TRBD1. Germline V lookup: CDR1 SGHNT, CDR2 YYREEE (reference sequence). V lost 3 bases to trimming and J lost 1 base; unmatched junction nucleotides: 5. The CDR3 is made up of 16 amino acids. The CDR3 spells CASSSGQGDSGNTIYF. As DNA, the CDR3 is TGTGCCAGCAGCTCGGGACAGGGTGATTCTGGAAACACCATATATTTT.

Here the CDR3 reads CAWSRVIASYNEQFF. CDR3 bases: TGTGCCTGGAGTAGAGTCATAGCTAGCTACAATGAGCAGTTCTTC. The rearrangement links TRBV30 to TRBJ2-1; no definite D call. Germline loops: CDR1 GTSNPN, CDR2 SVGIG (reference sequence). The CDR3 spans 15 residues. Between the trimmed V and J ends, which lost 2 bases and 3 bases, there was a span of 14 bases.

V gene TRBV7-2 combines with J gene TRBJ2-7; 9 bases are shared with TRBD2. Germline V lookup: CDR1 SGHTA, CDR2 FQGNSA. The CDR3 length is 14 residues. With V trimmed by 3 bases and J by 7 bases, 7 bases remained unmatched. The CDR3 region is CASSFTGTSFEQYF. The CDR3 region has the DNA TGTGCCAGCAGCTTCACTGGGACTAGCTTTGAGCAGTACTTC.

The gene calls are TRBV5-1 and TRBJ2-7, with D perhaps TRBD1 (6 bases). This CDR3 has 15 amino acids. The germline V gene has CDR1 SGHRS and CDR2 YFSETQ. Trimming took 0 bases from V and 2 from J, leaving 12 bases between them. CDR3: CASSLGTGITYEQYF. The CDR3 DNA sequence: TGCGCCAGCAGCTTGGGTACAGGGATAACCTACGAGCAGTACTTC.

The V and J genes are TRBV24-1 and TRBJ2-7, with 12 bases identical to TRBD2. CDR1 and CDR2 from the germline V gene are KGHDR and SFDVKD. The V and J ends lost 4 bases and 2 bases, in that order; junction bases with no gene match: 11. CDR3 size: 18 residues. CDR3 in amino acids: CATSELLAGGPKAYEQYF. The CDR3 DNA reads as TGTGCCACCAGTGAGCTACTAGCGGGGGGCCCGAAGGCCTACGAGCAGTACTTC.

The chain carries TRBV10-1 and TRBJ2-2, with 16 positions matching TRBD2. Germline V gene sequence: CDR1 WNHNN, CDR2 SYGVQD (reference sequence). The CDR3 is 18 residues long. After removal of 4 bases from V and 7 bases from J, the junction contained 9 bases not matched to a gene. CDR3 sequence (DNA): TGCGCCAGCAGTGCTCCCGGGACTAGCGGGGGGGCCGGCGGGGAGCTGTTTTTT. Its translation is CASSAPGTSGGAGGELFF.

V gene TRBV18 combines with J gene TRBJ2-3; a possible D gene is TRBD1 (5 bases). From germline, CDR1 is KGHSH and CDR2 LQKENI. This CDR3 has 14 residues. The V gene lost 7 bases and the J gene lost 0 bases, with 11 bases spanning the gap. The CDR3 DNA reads TGTGCCAGCTACCGACAGACTAGCACAGATACGCAGTATTTT. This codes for CASYRQTSTDTQYF.

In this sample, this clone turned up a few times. The CDR3 is CASSVLAGGGASDEQFF. CDR3 nucleotide sequence: TGTGCCAGCAGCGTACTGGCCGGCGGGGGGGCGAGCGATGAGCAGTTCTTC. The chain links TRBV9 to TRBJ2-1; 9 bases map to TRBD2. The length of the CDR3 is 17 residues. V lost 1 base and J lost 8; bases outside the gene matches: 13. The germline gives CDR1 SGDLS, CDR2 YYNGEE. The whole variable domain, filled in from reference TRBV9 and TRBJ2-1, reads DSGVTQTPKHLITATGQRVTLRCSPRSGDLSVYWYQQSLDQGLQFLIQYYNGEERAKGNILERFSAQQFPDLHSELNLSSLELGDSALYFCASSVLAGGGASDEQFFGPGTRLTVL.

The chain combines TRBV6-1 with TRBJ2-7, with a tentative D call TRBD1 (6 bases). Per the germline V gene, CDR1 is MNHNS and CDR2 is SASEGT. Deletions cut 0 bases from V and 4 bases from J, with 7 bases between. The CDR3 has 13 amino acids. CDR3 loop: CASSEARGYEQYF. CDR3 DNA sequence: TGTGCCAGCAGTGAAGCGAGGGGGTACGAGCAGTACTTC.

CDR3 bases: TGTGCCAGCAGTGATGACCCCGCAGGATACACCATATATTTT. Amino acid sequence: CASSDDPAGYTIYF. The chain links TRBV6-1 to TRBJ1-3; D unresolved. Germline V CDR1 and CDR2: MNHNS, SASEGT. This CDR3 is built from 14 residues. Trimming stripped 3 bases from V and 8 bases from J, with 14 bases between.

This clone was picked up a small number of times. The CDR3 protein is CASSLGHISYEQYF. DNA of the CDR3: TGTGCCAGTAGTTTGGGGCACATCTCCTACGAGCAGTACTTC. The genes are TRBV19 and TRBJ2-7; a weak D match, TRBD1 (5 bases). Trimming cost V 5 bases and J 0 bases, with 11 bases left between them. This CDR3 comprises 14 residues. Germline assignment: CDR1 LNHDA and CDR2 SQIVND (reference sequence).

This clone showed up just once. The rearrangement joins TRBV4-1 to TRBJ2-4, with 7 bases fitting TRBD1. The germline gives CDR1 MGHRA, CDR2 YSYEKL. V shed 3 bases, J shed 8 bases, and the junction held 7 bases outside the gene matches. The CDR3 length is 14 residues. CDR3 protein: CASSQIRDRDIQYF. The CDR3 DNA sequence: TGCGCCAGCAGCCAGATCCGGGACAGAGACATTCAGTACTTC.

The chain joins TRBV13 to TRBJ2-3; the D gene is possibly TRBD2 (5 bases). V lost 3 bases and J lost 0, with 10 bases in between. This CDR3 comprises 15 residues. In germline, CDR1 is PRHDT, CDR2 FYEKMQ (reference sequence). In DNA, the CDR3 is TGTGCCAGCAGCTTGTTGCGGGTTAGCACAGATACGCAGTATTTT. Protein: CASSLLRVSTDTQYF. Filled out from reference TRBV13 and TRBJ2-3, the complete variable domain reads AAGVIQSPRHLIKEKRETATLKCYPIPRHDTVYWYQQGPGQDPQFLISFYEKMQSDKGSIPDRFSAQQFSDYHSELNMSSLELGDSALYFCASSLLRVSTDTQYFGPGTRLTVL.